The 22 T cell receptor beta chains below all came from one sample that was sequenced in a study of T cells in Graves' hyperthyroidism and ophthalmopathy. What was amplified from RNA transcripts were TCR beta CDR3 regions. Researchers ran a first-round RT-PCR on the TCR CDR3 using the HTBI primer set. TCRdb itself ran the multiplex PCR reads through MiXCR, one entry per CDR3 protein. Counted here are under 350,000 distinct CDR3 sequences, 15% to 20% occurring once; the ten biggest clones make up around 54%. The sequenced material came from blood. These receptors were obtained from a woman between 45 and 60 years old with Graves' hyperthyroidism.

This clonotype was detected only once. V is TRBV2 and J is TRBJ2-1; D tentatively reads TRBD1 or TRBD2 (5 bases each). Trimming cost V 5 bases and J 5 bases, with 16 bases left between them. The germline V gene encodes CDR1 SNHLY and CDR2 FYNNEI. This CDR3 spans 15 amino acids. The CDR3 loop reads CASSKGRTPNNEQFF. The DNA for the CDR3 is TGTGCCAGCAGTAAGGGACGAACACCCAACAATGAGCAGTTCTTC.

The CDR3 region has the DNA TGCGCCAGCAGTGAGTCGGGGGTAGATACGCAGTATTTT. Encoded protein: CASSESGVDTQYF. This chain links TRBV10-1 with TRBJ2-3; possibly TRBD1 or TRBD2 for D (5 bases each). Germline V gene sequence: CDR1 WNHNN, CDR2 SYGVQD (reference sequence). Trimming took off 0 bases at V and 5 bases at J, with 6 bases between the two ends. The CDR3 runs 13 residues.

This clonotype was detected once. The J gene is TRBJ2-1, the V gene TRBV19; a possible D gene is TRBD2 (5 bases). Germline lookup yields CDR1 LNHDA and CDR2 SQIVND (reference sequence). V was clipped by 1 base and J by 2 bases, with 12 bases between them. The CDR3 consists of 16 residues. CDR3 residues: CASSIAPSNAYNEQFF. The CDR3 coding sequence is TGTGCCAGTAGTATAGCCCCTAGCAACGCCTACAATGAGCAGTTCTTC.

This clonotype turned up a few times. The CDR3 coding sequence is TGTGCCAGCTCGCCGGGACTAGCGGGATTCCAAACTAGCACAGATACGCAGTATTTT. Translated, it gives CASSPGLAGFQTSTDTQYF. The chain is built from TRBV18 and TRBJ2-3; TRBD2 aligns across 13 bases. The CDR3 loop spans 19 amino acids. Per germline, CDR1 KGHSH and CDR2 LQKENI. J gave up 0 bases and V 6 bases, and 12 bases lay outside the gene matches.

This chain connects TRBV5-1 to TRBJ2-3; the D is unclear. Trimming removed 3 bases from V and 4 bases from J, with 9 bases in between. CDR1 is SGHRS and CDR2 is YFSETQ in the germline V gene. The CDR3 consists of 13 residues. CDR3 sequence: CASSSLAPDTQYF. The CDR3 DNA sequence: TGCGCCAGCAGCTCCCTTGCCCCAGATACGCAGTATTTT.

This clonotype was observed a few times. The chain employs TRBV5-1 and TRBJ1-1; 7 nucleotides align to TRBD1. Germline CDR1 and CDR2: SGHRS and YFSETQ. V dropped 0 bases and J dropped 9; count of bases not matched to a gene: 11. This CDR3 region has 15 residues. CDR3 residues: CASSLGTGPFEKAFF. Written as DNA, the CDR3 is TGCGCCAGCAGCTTGGGGACAGGCCCTTTTGAAAAAGCTTTCTTT. The whole variable domain, filled in from reference TRBV5-1 and TRBJ1-1, reads KAGVTQTPRYLIKTRGQQVTLSCSPISGHRSVSWYQQTPGQGLQFLFEYFSETQRNKGNFPGRFSGRQFSNSRSEMNVSTLELGDSALYLCASSLGTGPFEKAFFGQGTRLTVV.

This clonotype was picked up many times. The genes are TRBV11-2 and TRBJ2-6; 14 nucleotides line up with TRBD2. The CDR3 totals 21 residues. Germline V gene lookup returns CDR1 SGHAT and CDR2 FQNNGV. After removal of 0 bases from V and 1 base from J, the junction contained 8 bases not matched to a gene. The CDR3 coding sequence is TGTGCCAGCAGCTTAGATTACGGACTAGCGGGGGGCCTATCTGGGGCCAACGTCCTGACTTTC. This sequence encodes CASSLDYGLAGGLSGANVLTF.

The V and J genes are TRBV5-1 and TRBJ1-2; tentative D call: TRBD1 (5 bases). Germline V gene data show CDR1 as SGHRS and CDR2 as YFSETQ. The CDR3 has 15 amino acids. V was pared by 3 bases and J by 8 bases, with 20 bases between. The CDR3 DNA reads as TGCGCCAGCAGCTCCTTCTCAGGGCCCACGGGGGGCTACACCTTC. It codes for CASSSFSGPTGGYTF.

There are a few counts of this clonotype. Written as DNA, the CDR3 is TGTGCCAGCTCGCCGCGGGACGGAGAAGGCTACACCTTC. Its translation: CASSPRDGEGYTF. The genes are TRBV18 and TRBJ1-2; D may be TRBD1 (5 bases). V was cut by 6 bases and J by 8 bases, with 16 bases left in between. The CDR3 is 13 amino acids. Germline CDR1 reads KGHSH; CDR2 reads LQKENI.

The chain is built from TRBV19 and TRBJ1-3, with D unresolved. Trimming removed 6 bases from V and 4 bases from J, with 10 bases in between. From germline, CDR1 is LNHDA and CDR2 SQIVND (reference sequence). CDR3 length equals 13 residues. CDR3 sequence: CASSGPIGNTIYF. DNA of the CDR3: TGTGCCAGTAGCGGGCCTATCGGAAACACCATATATTTT. Complete variable domain (other parts from reference TRBV19 and TRBJ1-3): DGGITQSPKYLFRKEGQNVTLSCEQNLNHDAMYWYRQDPGQGLRLIYYSQIVNDFQKGDIAEGYSVSREKKESFPLTVTSAQKNPTAFYLCASSGPIGNTIYFGEGSWLTVV.

About this clonotype itself: With a much larger clone just one base away, this may be a read error. V and J are TRBV6-1 and TRBJ1-1; D ambiguous. The germline V gene has CDR1 MNHNS and CDR2 SASEGT. The CDR3 extends over 13 amino acids. Trimming left V 3 bases short and J 4 bases short, with 9 bases between. CDR3 loop: CASSEPVSTEAFF. The DNA for the CDR3 is TGTGCCAGCAGTGAGCCAGTGAGCACTGAAGCTTTCTTT.

This clonotype has a count of ten or more. V usage is TRBV3-1 and J usage is TRBJ2-1; D might be TRBD2 (6 bases). The CDR3 loop spans 12 amino acids. Germline lookup yields CDR1 LGHDT and CDR2 YNNKEL (reference sequence). Trimming removed 4 bases from V and 9 bases from J, with 10 bases in between. The CDR3 region is CASSPLAGEQFF. Written as DNA, the CDR3 is TGTGCCAGCAGCCCACTAGCTGGTGAGCAGTTCTTC.

This clonotype appeared a single time. The CDR3 is CASSQDGLRLASSYEQYF. The CDR3 coding sequence is TGCGCCAGCAGCCAAGATGGGTTGAGACTAGCGAGCTCCTACGAGCAGTACTTC. The rearrangement joins TRBV4-1 to TRBJ2-7, with 8 bases fitting TRBD2. CDR1 and CDR2 (germline): MGHRA, YSYEKL. The junction had 10 bases not matched to a gene; V was cut back by 0 bases and J by 0 bases. CDR3 length equals 18 residues.

This clonotype came up many times. The chain carries TRBV20-1 and TRBJ2-5; 10 bases align to TRBD2. Germline values: CDR1 DFQATT, CDR2 SNEGSKA (reference sequence). This CDR3 is 15 amino acids long. V shed 3 bases and J 4 bases; nucleotides not matched to a gene: 8. The CDR3 bases are TGCAGTGCTAGCGGGCTAGCGGGGGATCGAGAGACCCAGTACTTC. It is translated as CSASGLAGDRETQYF.

V usage is TRBV5-1 and J usage is TRBJ2-1; D perhaps matches TRBD2 (6 bases). There are 17 residues in the CDR3. Per germline, CDR1 SGHRS and CDR2 YFSETQ. The V end was cut by 0 bases, the J end by 5 bases, with 18 bases between. The CDR3 DNA follows: TGCGCCAGCAGCTTGGCTGGAGGGGCCCTACTGGACAATGAGCAGTTCTTC. Amino acid sequence: CASSLAGGALLDNEQFF.

The V and J genes are TRBV30 and TRBJ1-3, with D perhaps TRBD1 (5 bases). Germline-derived CDR1 and CDR2 are GTSNPN and SVGIG (reference sequence). Trimming took off 3 bases at V and 2 bases at J, with 17 bases between the two ends. The CDR3 is 16 amino acids. CDR3 region: CAWSQAPGNTGNTIYF. DNA for the CDR3: TGTGCCTGGAGCCAGGCCCCAGGGAATACTGGAAACACCATATATTTT.

This clonotype was detected only a few times. The chain combines TRBV7-6 with TRBJ2-5; 9 positions agree with TRBD2. J gave up 3 bases and V 5 bases, and 4 bases lay outside the gene matches. The CDR3 extends over 14 amino acids. Germline V CDR1 and CDR2: SGHVS, FNYEAQ. In DNA form, the CDR3 reads TGTGCCAGCAGCCCCGAGCGGGGGGAAGAGACCCAGTACTTC. It codes for CASSPERGEETQYF.

This clonotype was counted a few times. V and J are TRBV27 and TRBJ2-7, with 9 nucleotides matching TRBD1. The J segment lost 5 bases and the V segment lost 4 bases, leaving 9 bases of the junction unmatched. This CDR3 is 15 amino acids long. Germline-derived CDR1 and CDR2 are MNHEY and SMNVEV (reference sequence). The CDR3 nucleotides are TGTGCCAGCAGTTCCCTACAGGGGGCGTCGGACGAGCAGTACTTC. It translates to CASSSLQGASDEQYF.

This clonotype has more than one count but fewer than ten. This chain connects TRBV12-3 or TRBV12-4 to TRBJ2-2; D unclear. The CDR3 covers 16 residues. Trimming left V 8 bases short and J 0 bases short, with 16 bases between. The DNA for the CDR3 is TGTGCCAGCTCAATCATCCGGGTCTCGAACACCGGGGAGCTGTTTTTT. It specifies CASSIIRVSNTGELFF.

This clonotype was counted many times. The rearrangement links TRBV3-1 to TRBJ1-1, with D possibly TRBD1 on 5 matching bases. The CDR3 extends over 12 amino acids. The V and J ends lost 8 bases and 1 base respectively, with 8 bases between them. CDR1 is LGHDT, CDR2 YNNKEL, per germline (reference sequence). The CDR3: CASGTGNTEAFF. The CDR3 DNA reads TGTGCCAGCGGGACTGGGAACACTGAAGCTTTCTTT.

This clonotype showed up many times. The rearrangement links TRBV11-1 to TRBJ2-7; D gene ambiguous. Germline loops: CDR1 SGHAT, CDR2 FQDESV (reference sequence). Between the trimmed V and J ends, which lost 6 bases and 5 bases, there was a span of 8 bases. The CDR3 is 11 amino acids. The CDR3 DNA reads TGTGCCAGCAGTGCAACTAACGAGCAGTACTTC. This encodes CASSATNEQYF.

Ten or more counts support this clonotype. This chain uses TRBV3-1 with TRBJ2-7; D possibly corresponds to TRBD1 (6 bases). This CDR3 has 15 residues. V was clipped by 4 bases and J by 3 bases, with 16 bases between them. Per the germline V gene, CDR1 is LGHDT and CDR2 is YNNKEL (reference sequence). CDR3: CASSLHRQVLYEQYV. The CDR3 nucleotides read TGTGCCAGCAGCCTCCATAGACAGGTTCTCTACGAGCAGTACGTC.